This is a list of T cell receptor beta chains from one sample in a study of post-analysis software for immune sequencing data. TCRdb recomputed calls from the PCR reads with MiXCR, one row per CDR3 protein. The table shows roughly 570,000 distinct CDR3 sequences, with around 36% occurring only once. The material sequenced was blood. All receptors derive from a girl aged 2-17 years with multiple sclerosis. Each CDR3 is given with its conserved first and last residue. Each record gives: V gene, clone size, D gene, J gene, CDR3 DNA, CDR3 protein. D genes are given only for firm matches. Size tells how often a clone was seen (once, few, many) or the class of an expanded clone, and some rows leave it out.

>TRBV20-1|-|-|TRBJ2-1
TGCAGTGCTACATTGCAGGGGAGGTCCGACTACAATGAGCAGTTCTTC
CSATLQGRSDYNEQFF
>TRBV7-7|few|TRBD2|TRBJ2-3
TGTGCCAGCAGCCCGGGACTAGCGGTGTTCACAGATACGCAGTATTTT
CASSPGLAVFTDTQYF
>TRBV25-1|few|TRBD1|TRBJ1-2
TGTGCCAGCTCGACAGGGGGCAACTATGGCTACACCTTC
CASSTGGNYGYTF
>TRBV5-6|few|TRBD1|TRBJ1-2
TGTGCCAGCAGCTTGTTTGCGACAGGGCGCTATGGCTACACCTTC
CASSLFATGRYGYTF
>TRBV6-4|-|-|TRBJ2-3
TGTGTCAGCAGTGAAGTGGGGTACACAGATACGCAGTATTTT
CVSSEVGYTDTQYF
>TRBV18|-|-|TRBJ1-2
TGTGCCAGCTCACCCGGGCGGGATGGCTACACCTTC
CASSPGRDGYTF
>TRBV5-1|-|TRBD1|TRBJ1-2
TGCGCCAGCGGCGGGACAGGGGACGTCTACACCTTC
CASGGTGDVYTF
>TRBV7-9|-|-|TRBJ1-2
TGTGCCAGCAGCGAGGGGGTAGATGGCTACACCTTC
CASSEGVDGYTF
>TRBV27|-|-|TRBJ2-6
TGTGCCACCCCGGCAGGGAACTCTGGGGCCAACGTCCTGACTTTC
CATPAGNSGANVLTF
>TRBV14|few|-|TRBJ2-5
TGTGCCAGCAGCCATGGCTGGAGGCAGTACTTC
CASSHGWRQYF
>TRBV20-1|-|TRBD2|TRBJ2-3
TGCAGTGCCTCACTAGCGGGGGTCTACACAGATACGCAGTATTTT
CSASLAGVYTDTQYF
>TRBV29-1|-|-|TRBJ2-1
TGCGGCGCCCTCGACAGCAGCTCCTACAATGAGCAGTTCTTC
CGALDSSSYNEQFF
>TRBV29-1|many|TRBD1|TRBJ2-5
TGCAGCGTAGATACCGGGACAGGGAAAGAGACCCAGTACTTC
CSVDTGTGKETQYF
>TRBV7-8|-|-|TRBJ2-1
TGTGCCAGCAGCTCAGGGACACCAACCTACAATGAGCAGTTCTTC
CASSSGTPTYNEQFF
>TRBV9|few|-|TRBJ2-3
TGTGCCAGCAGCGTAGAGGCCACAGATACGCAGTATTTT
CASSVEATDTQYF
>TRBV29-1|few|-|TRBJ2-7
TGCAGCGTTACAGTTCCCATTAGCTCCTACGAGCAGTACTTC
CSVTVPISSYEQYF
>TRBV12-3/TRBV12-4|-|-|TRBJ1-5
TGTGCCAGCAGTTTTGGGCAGGGCCAGCCCCAGCATTTT
CASSFGQGQPQHF
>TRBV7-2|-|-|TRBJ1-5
TGTGCCAGCAGCTTTGGGGTAATAGCAGGAGATCAGCCCCAGCATTTT
CASSFGVIAGDQPQHF
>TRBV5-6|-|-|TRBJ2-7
TGTGCCAGCAGCTCCTGGGGCTACGAGCAGTACTTC
CASSSWGYEQYF
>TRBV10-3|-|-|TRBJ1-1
TGCGCCATCAGGATGGGACGGGGCACTGAAGCTTTCTTT
CAIRMGRGTEAFF
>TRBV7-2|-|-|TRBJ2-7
TGTGCCAGCAGCTCCCTACAGGGTAATAGGTGCGAGCAGTACTTC
CASSSLQGNRCEQYF
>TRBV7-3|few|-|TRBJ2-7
TGTGCCAGCAGCTTAACAGGCAGTCCCCTCATCGAGCAGTACTTC
CASSLTGSPLIEQYF
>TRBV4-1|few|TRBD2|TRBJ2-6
TGCGCCAGCAGCCGGGATCGGGGACTATCCTCTGGGGCCAACGTCCTGACTTTC
CASSRDRGLSSGANVLTF
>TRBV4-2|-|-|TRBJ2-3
TGTGCCAGCAGCCGCGACCCGAGAGATACGCAGTATTTT
CASSRDPRDTQYF
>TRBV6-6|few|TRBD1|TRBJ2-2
TGTGCCAGCAGACAGGGGGCGAATACCGGGGAGCTGTTTTTT
CASRQGANTGELFF
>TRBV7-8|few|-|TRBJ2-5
TGTGCCAGCAGCTTAGCGAGGGGGGCCGGGGGGGAGACCCAGTACTTC
CASSLARGAGGETQYF
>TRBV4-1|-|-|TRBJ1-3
TGCGCCAGCAGCCAGGGGGGTTGGACTGGAAACACCATATATTTT
CASSQGGWTGNTIYF
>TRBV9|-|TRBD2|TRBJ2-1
TGTGCCAGCAGCGTAGGACTAGCGGGCGTCACTTTCTACAATGAGCAGTTCTTC
CASSVGLAGVTFYNEQFF
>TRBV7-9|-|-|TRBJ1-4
TGTGCCAGCAGCCATCCCGTTGGGCGCAACAGGAGCCCTAATGAAAAACTGTTTTTT
CASSHPVGRNRSPNEKLFF
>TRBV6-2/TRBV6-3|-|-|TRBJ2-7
TGTGCCAGCACCGAAACAGGGAACCCCTACGAGCAGTACTTC
CASTETGNPYEQYF
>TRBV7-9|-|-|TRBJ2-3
TGTGCCAGCAGCCGACCGCGGACTGGGGGGCGAGGCACAGATACGCAGTATTTT
CASSRPRTGGRGTDTQYF
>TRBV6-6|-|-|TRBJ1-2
TGTGCCAGCAGTTACGAGGGACGATGGTATGGCCACACCTTC
CASSYEGRWYGHTF
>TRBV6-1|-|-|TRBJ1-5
TGTGCCAGCAGTGAGCGAGGCAGGAACAATCAGCCCCAGCATTTT
CASSERGRNNQPQHF
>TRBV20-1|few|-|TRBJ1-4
TGCAGTGCGATCGACAGGTCCGGGGAAGAAAAACTGTTTTTT
CSAIDRSGEEKLFF
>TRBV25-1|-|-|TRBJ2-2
TGTGCCAGCAGTGACCAGGGGCTCAACACCGGGGAGCTGTTTTTT
CASSDQGLNTGELFF
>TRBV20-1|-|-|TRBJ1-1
TGCAGTGCTAGAGCACCGGGCCGACGATTGAACACTGAAGCTTTCTTT
CSARAPGRRLNTEAFF
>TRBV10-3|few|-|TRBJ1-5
TGTGCCATCAGTGAGTCGATATCGCAGGGGCGCAATCAGCCCCAGCATTTT
CAISESISQGRNQPQHF
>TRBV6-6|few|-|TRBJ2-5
TGTGCCAGCAGTTACCTGGGGGGAAAAGGCCAAGAGACCCAGTACTTC
CASSYLGGKGQETQYF
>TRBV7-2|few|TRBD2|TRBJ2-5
TGTGCCAGCAGACCATTATTCGCTAGCGGGGGGGATTTGGAAGAGACCCAGTACTTC
CASRPLFASGGDLEETQYF
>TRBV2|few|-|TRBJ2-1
TGTGCCAGCAGTGTCGAGACAGCATCTTACAATGAGCAGTTCTTC
CASSVETASYNEQFF
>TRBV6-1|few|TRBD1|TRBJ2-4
TGTGCCAGCAGGAGAGACAGCGTGGGACAGGGTCGACCCGACCTAGCCAAAAACATTCAGTACTTC
CASRRDSVGQGRPDLAKNIQYF
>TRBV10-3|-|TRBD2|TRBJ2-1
TGTGCCATCAGTGAGGGGACTAGCAGGGGCAATGAGCAGTTCTTC
CAISEGTSRGNEQFF
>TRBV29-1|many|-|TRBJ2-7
TGCAGCGTTGAAGATCTCGGAGGGCTAGCCTCCTACGAGCAGTACTTC
CSVEDLGGLASYEQYF
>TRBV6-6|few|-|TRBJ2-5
TGTGCCAGCCAAGGGGGGGGCTTGGAGACCCAGTACTTC
CASQGGGLETQYF
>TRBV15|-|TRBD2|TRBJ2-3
TGTGCCACCAGCACACCAAGAGGTGGAGCGGGGGGGCCGAGAGATACGCAGTATTTT
CATSTPRGGAGGPRDTQYF
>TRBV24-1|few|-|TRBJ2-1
TGTGCCACCAGTGATCCAAGGCGTGTGGCTGAGCAGTTCTTC
CATSDPRRVAEQFF
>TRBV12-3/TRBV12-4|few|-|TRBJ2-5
TGTGCCAGCAGTTTCTCGGCAGCCCAGGCCGGAGAGACCCAGTACTTC
CASSFSAAQAGETQYF
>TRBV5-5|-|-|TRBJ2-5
TGTGCCAGCAGCTTGGTTCCGGGGTGGAGGGAGACCCAGTACTTC
CASSLVPGWRETQYF
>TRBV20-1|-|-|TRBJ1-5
TGCAGTGCCAACCAAGGACGGGGCAATCAGCCCCAGCATTTT
CSANQGRGNQPQHF